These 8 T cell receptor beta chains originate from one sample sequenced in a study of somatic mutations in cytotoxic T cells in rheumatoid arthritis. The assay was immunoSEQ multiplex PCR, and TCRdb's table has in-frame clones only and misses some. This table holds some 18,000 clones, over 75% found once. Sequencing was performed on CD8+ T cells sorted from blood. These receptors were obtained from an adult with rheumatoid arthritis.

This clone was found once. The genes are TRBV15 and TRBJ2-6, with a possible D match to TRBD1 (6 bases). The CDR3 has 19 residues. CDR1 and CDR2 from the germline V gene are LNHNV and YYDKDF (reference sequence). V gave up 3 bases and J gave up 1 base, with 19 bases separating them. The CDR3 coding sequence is TGTGCCACCAGCAGCATGACAGGCCCTCTCCGGTCTGGGGCCAACGTCCTGACTTTC. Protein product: CATSSMTGPLRSGANVLTF.

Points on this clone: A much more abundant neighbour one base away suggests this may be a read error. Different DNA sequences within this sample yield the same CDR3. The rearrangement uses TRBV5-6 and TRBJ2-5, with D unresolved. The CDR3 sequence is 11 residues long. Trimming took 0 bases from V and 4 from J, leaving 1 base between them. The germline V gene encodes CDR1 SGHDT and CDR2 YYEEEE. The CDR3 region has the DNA TGTGCCAGCAGCTTGGCAGAGACCCAGTACTTC. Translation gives CASSLAETQYF.

For the CDR3, the DNA is TGTGCCAGCAGTTCGAAGACAGGCCTTCTCACTGAAGCTTTCTTT. It encodes CASSSKTGLLTEAFF. The chain couples TRBV27 to TRBJ1-1, with D possibly TRBD1 on 6 matching bases. V lost 4 bases to trimming and J lost 4 bases, with 16 bases between them. Germline V gene sequence: CDR1 MNHEY, CDR2 SMNVEV (reference sequence). This CDR3 is built from 15 residues.

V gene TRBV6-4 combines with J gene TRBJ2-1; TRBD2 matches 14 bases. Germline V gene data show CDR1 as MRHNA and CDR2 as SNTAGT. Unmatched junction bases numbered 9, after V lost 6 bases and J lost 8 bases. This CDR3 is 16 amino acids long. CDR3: CASRRLAGGPGDEQFF. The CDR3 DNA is TGTGCCAGCAGGAGACTAGCGGGAGGGCCAGGGGATGAGCAGTTCTTC.

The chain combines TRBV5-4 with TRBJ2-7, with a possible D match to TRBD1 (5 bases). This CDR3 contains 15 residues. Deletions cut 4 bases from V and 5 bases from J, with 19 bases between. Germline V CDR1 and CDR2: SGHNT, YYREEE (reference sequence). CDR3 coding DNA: TGTGCCAGCAGCGCCGCGACAGTCCTCGGCGACGAGCAGTACTTC. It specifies CASSAATVLGDEQYF.

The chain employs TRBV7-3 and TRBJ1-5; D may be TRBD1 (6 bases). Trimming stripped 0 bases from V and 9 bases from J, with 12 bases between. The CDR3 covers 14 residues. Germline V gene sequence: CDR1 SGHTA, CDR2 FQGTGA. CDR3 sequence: CASSLTGGHGPQHF. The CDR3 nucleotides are TGTGCCAGCAGCTTAACCGGGGGCCATGGGCCCCAGCATTTT.

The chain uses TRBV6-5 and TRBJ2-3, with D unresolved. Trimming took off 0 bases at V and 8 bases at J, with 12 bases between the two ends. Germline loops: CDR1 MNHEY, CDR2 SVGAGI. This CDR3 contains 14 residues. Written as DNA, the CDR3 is TGTGCCAGCAGTTACTCGCGACTTACCGTTACGCAGTATTTT. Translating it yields CASSYSRLTVTQYF.

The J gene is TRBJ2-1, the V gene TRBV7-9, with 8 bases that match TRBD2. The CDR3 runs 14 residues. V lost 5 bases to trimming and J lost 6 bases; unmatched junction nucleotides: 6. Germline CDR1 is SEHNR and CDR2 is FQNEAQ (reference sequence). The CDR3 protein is CASSLGLAGNEQFF. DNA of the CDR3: TGTGCCAGCAGCCTAGGACTAGCTGGCAATGAGCAGTTCTTC.